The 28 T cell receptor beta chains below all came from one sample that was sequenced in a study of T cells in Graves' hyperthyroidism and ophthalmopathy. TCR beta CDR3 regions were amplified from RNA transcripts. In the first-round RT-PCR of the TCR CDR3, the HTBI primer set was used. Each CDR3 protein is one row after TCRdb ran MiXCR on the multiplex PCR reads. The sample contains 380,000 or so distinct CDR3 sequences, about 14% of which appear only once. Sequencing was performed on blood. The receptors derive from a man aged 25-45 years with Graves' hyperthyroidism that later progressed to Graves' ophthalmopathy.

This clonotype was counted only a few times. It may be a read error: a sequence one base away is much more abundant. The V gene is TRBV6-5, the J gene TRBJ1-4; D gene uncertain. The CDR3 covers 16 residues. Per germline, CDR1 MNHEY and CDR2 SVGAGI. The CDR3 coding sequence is TGTGCCAGCAGTTACCTTCCGGGCTCAACTAATGAAGAACTGTTTTTT. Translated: CASSYLPGSTNEELFF.

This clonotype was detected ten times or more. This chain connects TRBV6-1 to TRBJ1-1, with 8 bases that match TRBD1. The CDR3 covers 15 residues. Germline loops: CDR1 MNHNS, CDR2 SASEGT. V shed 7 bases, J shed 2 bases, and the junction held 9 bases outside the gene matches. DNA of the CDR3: TGTGCCAGCATCCCAGAAGGGACAGGCAACACTGAAGCTTTCTTT. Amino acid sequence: CASIPEGTGNTEAFF.

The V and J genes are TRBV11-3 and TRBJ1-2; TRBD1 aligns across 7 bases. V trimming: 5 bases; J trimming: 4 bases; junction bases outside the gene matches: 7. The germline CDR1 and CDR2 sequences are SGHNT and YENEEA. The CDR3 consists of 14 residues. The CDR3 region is CASSGAGTAYGYTF. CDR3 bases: TGTGCCAGCAGCGGGGCCGGGACAGCCTATGGCTACACCTTC.

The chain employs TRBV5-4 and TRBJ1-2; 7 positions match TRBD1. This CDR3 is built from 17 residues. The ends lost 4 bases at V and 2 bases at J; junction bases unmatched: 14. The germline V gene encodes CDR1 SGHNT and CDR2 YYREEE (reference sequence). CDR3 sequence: CASSTVNPGQKNYGYTF. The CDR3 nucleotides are TGTGCCAGCAGCACAGTTAATCCGGGACAGAAGAACTATGGCTACACCTTC.

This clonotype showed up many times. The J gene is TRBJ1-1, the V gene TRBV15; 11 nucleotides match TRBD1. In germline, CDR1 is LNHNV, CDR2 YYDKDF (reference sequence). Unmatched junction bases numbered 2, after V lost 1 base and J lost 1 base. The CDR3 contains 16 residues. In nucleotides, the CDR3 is TGTGCCACCAGCAGAGGGACAGGGGGCAGGAACACTGAAGCTTTCTTT. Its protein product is CATSRGTGGRNTEAFF.

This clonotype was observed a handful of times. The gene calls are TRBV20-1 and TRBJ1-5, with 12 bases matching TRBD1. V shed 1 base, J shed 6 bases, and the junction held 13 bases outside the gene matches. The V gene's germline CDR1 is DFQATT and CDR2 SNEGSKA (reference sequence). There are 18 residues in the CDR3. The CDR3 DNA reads TGCAGTGCTAGAGGCCGGGACAGGGGGCTCTTTGAGGGTCAGCCCCAGCATTTT. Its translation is CSARGRDRGLFEGQPQHF.

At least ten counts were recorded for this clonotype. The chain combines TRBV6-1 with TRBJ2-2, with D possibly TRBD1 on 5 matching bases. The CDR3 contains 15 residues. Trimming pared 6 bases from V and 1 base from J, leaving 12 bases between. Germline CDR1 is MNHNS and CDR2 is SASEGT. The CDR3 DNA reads TGTGCCAGCAGGCCTGGACACGGGAACACCGGGGAGCTGTTTTTT. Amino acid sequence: CASRPGHGNTGELFF.

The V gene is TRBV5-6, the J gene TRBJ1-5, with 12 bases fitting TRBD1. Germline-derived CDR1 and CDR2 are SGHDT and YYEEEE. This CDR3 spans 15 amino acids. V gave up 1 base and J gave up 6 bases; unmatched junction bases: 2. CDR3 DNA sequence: TGTGCCAGCAGCTTGTGGGACAGGGGGCTTCAGCCCCAGCATTTT. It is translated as CASSLWDRGLQPQHF.

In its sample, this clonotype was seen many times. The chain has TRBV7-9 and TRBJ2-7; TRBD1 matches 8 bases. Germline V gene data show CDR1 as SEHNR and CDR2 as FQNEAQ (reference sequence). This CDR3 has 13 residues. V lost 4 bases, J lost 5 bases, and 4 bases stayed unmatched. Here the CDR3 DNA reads TGTGCCAGCAGCTCGCAGGGGGCCCACGAGCAGTACTTC. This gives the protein CASSSQGAHEQYF.

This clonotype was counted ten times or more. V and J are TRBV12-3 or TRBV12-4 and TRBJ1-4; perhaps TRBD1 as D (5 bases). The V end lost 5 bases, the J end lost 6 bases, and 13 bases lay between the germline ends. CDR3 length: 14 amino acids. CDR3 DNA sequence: TGTGCCAGCAGTGGAGGGACGGGCCATGAAAAACTGTTTTTT. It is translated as CASSGGTGHEKLFF.

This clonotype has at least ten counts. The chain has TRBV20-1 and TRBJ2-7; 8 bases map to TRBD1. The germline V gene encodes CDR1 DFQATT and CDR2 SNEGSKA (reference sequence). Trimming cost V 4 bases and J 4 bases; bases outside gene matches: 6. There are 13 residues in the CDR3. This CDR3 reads CSANAGGLYEQYF. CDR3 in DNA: TGCAGTGCTAATGCAGGGGGCTTATACGAGCAGTACTTC.

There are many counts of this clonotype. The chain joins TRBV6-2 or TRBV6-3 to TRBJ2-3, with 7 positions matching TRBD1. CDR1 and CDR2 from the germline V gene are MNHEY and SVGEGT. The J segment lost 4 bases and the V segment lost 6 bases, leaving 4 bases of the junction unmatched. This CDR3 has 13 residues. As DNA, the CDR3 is TGTGCCAGCAGGCCAACAGGGGCAGATACGCAGTATTTT. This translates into CASRPTGADTQYF.

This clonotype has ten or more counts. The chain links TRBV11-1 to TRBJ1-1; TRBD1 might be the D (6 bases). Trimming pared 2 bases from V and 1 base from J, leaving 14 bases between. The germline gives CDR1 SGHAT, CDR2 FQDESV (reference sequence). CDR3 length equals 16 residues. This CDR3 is CASSLTSGQKNTEAFF. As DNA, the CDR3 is TGTGCCAGCAGCTTAACTTCCGGACAGAAGAACACTGAAGCTTTCTTT. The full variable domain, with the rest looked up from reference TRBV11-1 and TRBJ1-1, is EAEVAQSPRYKITEKSQAVAFWCDPISGHATLYWYRQILGQGPELLVQFQDESVVDDSQLPKDRFSAERLKGVDSTLKIQPAELGDSAMYLCASSLTSGQKNTEAFFGQGTRLTVV.

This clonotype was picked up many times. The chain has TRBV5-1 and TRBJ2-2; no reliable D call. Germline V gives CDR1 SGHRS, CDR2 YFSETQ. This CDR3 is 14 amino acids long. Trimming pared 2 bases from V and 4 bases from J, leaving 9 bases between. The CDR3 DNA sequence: TGCGCCAGCAGCTTCGCAAGTTTCACCGGGGAGCTGTTTTTT. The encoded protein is CASSFASFTGELFF.

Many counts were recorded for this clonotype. CDR3 bases: TGCGCCAGCAGCGGCGGACAGGGGCACGATACGCAGTATTTT. It encodes CASSGGQGHDTQYF. The chain joins TRBV5-1 to TRBJ2-3; 9 nucleotides agree with TRBD1. The CDR3 covers 14 residues. V lost 4 bases and J lost 6; bases outside the gene matches: 6. Germline V lookup: CDR1 SGHRS, CDR2 YFSETQ.

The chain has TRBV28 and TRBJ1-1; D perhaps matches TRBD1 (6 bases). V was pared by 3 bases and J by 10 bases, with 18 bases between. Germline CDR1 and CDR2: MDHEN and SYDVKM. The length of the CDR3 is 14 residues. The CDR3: CASSFTGHGRGAFF. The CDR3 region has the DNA TGTGCCAGCAGTTTTACAGGACACGGCAGGGGAGCTTTCTTT.

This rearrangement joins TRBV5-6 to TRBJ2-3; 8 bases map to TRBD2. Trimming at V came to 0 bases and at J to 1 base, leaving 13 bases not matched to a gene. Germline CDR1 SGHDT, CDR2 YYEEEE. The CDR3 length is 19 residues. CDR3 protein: CASSLAGAGGPPGTDTQYF. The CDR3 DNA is TGTGCCAGCAGCTTGGCCGGGGCGGGGGGCCCGCCTGGCACAGATACGCAGTATTTT.

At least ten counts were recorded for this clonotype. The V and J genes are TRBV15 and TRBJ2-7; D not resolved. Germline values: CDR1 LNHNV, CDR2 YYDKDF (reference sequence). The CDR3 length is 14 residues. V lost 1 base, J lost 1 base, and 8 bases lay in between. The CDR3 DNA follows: TGTGCCACCAGCAGAGCTTTGGGGTCCTACGAGCAGTACTTC. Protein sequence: CATSRALGSYEQYF.

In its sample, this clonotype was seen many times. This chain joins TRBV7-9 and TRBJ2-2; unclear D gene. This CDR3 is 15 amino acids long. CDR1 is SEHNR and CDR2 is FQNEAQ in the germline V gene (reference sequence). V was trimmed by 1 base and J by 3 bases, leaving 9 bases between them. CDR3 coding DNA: TGTGCCAGCAGCTTAGTATCCAGTTACACCGGGGAGCTGTTTTTT. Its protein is CASSLVSSYTGELFF.

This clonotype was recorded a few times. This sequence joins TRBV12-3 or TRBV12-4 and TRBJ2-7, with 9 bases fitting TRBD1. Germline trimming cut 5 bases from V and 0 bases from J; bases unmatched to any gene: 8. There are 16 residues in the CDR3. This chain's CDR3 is CASSPKSGQGSYEQYF. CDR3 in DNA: TGTGCCAGCAGTCCAAAATCGGGACAGGGCTCCTACGAGCAGTACTTC.

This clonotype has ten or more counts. CDR3 coding DNA: TGTGCCAGCATCTCAAGGGGGGCCGAGTACTTC. It translates to CASISRGAEYF. J is TRBJ2-7 and V is TRBV2; possibly TRBD1 or TRBD2 for D (6 bases each). V was pared by 7 bases and J by 11 bases, with 15 bases between. CDR1 is SNHLY, CDR2 FYNNEI, per germline. This CDR3 is 11 amino acids long.

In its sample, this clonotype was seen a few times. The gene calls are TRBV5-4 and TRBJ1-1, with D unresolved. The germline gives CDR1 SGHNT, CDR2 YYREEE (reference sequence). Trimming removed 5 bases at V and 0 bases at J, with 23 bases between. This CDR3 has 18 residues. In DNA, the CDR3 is TGTGCCAGCAGACGTGACTCAAGGGTCTATGTGGTGAACACTGAAGCTTTCTTT. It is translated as CASRRDSRVYVVNTEAFF.

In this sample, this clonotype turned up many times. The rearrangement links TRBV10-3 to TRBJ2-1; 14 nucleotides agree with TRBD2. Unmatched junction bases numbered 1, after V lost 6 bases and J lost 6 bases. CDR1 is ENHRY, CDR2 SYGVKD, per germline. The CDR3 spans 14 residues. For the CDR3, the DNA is TGTGCCATCAGGACTAGCGGGGGGGCCAATGAGCAGTTCTTC. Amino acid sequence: CAIRTSGGANEQFF.

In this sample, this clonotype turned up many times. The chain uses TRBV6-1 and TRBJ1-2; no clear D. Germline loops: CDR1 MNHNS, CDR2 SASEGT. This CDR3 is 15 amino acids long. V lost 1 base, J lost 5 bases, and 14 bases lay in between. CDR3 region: CASSEGPGLVYGYTF. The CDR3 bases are TGTGCCAGCAGTGAAGGTCCAGGCTTAGTGTATGGCTACACCTTC.

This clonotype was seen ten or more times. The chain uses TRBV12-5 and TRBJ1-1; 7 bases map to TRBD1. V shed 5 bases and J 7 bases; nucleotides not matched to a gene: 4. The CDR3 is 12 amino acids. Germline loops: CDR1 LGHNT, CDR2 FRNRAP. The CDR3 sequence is CASGIRTGEAFF. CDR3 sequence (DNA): TGTGCTAGTGGTATCAGGACAGGTGAAGCTTTCTTT. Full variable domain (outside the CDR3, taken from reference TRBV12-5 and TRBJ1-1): DARVTQTPRHKVTEMGQEVTMRCQPILGHNTVFWYRQTMMQGLELLAYFRNRAPLDDSGMPKDRFSAEMPDATLATLKIQPSEPRDSAVYFCASGIRTGEAFFGQGTRLTVV.

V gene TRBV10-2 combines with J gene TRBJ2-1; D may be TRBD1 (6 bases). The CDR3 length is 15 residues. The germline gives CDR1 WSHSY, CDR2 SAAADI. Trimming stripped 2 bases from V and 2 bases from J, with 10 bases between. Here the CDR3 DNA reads TGCGCCAGCAGTGAGGACAGGTGGGCCTACAATGAGCAGTTCTTC. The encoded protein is CASSEDRWAYNEQFF.

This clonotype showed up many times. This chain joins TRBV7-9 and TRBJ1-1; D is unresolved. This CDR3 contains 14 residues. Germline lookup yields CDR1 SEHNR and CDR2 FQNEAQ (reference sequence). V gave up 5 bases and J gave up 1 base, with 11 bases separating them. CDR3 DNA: TGTGCCAGCAGCCTCGTTCGAGAGAACACTGAAGCTTTCTTT. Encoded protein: CASSLVRENTEAFF. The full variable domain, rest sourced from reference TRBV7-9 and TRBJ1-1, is DTGVSQNPRHKITKRGQNVTFRCDPISEHNRLYWYRQTLGQGPEFLTYFQNEAQLEKSRLLSDRFSAERPKGSFSTLEIQRTEQGDSAMYLCASSLVRENTEAFFGQGTRLTVV.

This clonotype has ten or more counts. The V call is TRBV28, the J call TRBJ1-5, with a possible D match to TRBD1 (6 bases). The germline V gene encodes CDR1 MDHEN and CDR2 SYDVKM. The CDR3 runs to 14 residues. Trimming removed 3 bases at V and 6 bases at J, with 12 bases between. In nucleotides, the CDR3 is TGTGCCAGCAGTTTTCGGACAGTTGCTCAGCCCCAGCATTTT. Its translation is CASSFRTVAQPQHF.